This TCR beta chain was identified in a study of response to subunit inactivated influenza vaccine. General study points: Every seasonal influenza vaccination brings in few new T cells, the authors suggested.

For this clonotype: What it binds is not known.

Germline CDR1 and CDR2: DFQATT and SNEGSKA (reference sequence). The CDR3 consists of 15 residues. V shed 5 bases and J 11 bases; nucleotides not matched to a gene: 15. TCRdb passed the RT-PCR reads through MiXCR, listing each CDR3 protein once. The sample lists hundreds of thousands of distinct CDR3 sequences, about 15% occurring once. The sample in question was PBMCs from blood, obtained around 14 days before vaccination. The gene calls are TRBV20-1 and TRBJ2-1, with 10 bases that match TRBD2. The source is a man in his forties or fifties who received an inactivated influenza vaccine. CDR3 sequence: CSAPPLSGRRPKQFF. The CDR3 DNA is TGCAGTGCTCCCCCCCTTAGCGGGAGGCGGCCAAAGCAGTTCTTC.